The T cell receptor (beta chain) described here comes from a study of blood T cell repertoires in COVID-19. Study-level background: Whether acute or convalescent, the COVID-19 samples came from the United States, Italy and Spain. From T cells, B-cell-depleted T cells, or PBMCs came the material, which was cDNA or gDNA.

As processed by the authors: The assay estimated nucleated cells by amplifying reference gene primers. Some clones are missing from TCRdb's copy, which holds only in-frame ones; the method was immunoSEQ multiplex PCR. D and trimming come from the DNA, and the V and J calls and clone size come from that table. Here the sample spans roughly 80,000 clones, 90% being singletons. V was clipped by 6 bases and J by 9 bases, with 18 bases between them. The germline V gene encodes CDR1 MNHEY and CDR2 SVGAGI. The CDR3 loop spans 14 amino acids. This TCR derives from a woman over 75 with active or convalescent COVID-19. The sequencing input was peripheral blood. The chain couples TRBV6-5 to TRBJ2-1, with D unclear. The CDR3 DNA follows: TGTGCCAGCAGAGCACTAAGCTTCGTGAGTGAGCAGTTCTTC. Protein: CASRALSFVSEQFF.